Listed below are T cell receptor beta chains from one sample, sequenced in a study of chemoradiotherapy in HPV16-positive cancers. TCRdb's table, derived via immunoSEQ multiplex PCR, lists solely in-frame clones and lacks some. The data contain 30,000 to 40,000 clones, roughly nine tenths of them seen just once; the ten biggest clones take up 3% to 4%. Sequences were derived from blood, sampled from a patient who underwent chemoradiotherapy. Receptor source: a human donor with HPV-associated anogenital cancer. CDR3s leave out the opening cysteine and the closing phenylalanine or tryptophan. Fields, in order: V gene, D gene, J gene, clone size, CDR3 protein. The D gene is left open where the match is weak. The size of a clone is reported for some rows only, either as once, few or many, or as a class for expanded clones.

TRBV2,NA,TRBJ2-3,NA,ASSGERGRTDTQY
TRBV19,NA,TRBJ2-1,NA,ASSPVVINEQF
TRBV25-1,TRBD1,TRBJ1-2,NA,ASRGTGTYHGYT
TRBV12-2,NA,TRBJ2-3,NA,ASRLDGHTDTQY
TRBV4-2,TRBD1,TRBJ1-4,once,ASSQPGQGNEKLF
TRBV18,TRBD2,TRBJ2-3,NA,ASSPGTSGSTDTQY
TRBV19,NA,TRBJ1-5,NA,ASSIPVGARGQPQH
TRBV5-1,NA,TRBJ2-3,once,ASSLVGGVTDTQY
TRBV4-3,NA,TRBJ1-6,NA,ASSQLTQIGQSNSPLH
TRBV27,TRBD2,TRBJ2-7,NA,ASREGLAGDKSYEQY
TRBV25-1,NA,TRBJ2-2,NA,ASSELDSGNTGELF
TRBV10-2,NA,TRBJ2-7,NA,ASSEPDSSYEQY
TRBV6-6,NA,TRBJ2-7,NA,ASSLGGGVYEQY
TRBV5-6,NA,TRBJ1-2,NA,ASSSQGGYT
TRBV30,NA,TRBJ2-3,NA,AWSMGGSLSTDTQY
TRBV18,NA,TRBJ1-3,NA,ASSQQGSGNTIY
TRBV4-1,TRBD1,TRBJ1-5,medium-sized,ASRAVGQGGNQPQH
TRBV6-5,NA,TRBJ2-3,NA,ASSPSTDTQY
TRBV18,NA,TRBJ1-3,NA,ASSPVGYSGNTIY
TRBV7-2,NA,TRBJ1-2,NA,ASRTGRSLDGYT
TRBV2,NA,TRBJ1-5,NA,ASSAPRGLNQPQH
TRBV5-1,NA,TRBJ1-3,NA,ASSEGHPFSGNTIY
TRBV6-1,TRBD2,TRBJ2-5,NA,ASSDPAGSSGRMGTQY
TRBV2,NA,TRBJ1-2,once,ASLIIPSWDGYT
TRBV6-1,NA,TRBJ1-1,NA,ASRAGSLNTEAF
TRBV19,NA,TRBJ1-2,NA,ASSILATSNYGYT
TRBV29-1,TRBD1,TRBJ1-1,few,SVSSSTGRRAF
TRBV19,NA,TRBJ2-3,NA,ASTATKGTQY
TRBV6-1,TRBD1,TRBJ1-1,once,ASTLDRDTEAF
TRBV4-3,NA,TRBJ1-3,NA,ASSQDEGGNTIY
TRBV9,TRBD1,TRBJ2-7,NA,ASSPRTGGGYEQY
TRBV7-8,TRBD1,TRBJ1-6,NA,ASRPGQGVSSPLH
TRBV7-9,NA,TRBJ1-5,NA,ASSLMVDQPQH
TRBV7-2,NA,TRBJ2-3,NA,ASSSASRSTDTQY
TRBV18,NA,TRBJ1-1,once,ASSIVNTEAF
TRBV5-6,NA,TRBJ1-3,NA,ASSLEGRGENTIY
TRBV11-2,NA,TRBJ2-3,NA,ASSLVHGGRTDTQY
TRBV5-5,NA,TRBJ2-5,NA,ASSRVGATQETQY
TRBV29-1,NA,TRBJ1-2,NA,SVEGSGGHYGYT
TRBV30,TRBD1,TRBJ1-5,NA,ACRDRGHQPQH
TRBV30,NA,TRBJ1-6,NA,AWSGTGDSRPLH
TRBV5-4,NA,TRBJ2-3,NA,ASSPEAAGGADTQY
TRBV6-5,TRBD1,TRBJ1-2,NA,ASSKTGTVPGGYT